This TCR beta chain was documented in a study of OX40 agonist ivuxolimab in advanced cancers. Study-wide context: Patients were infused with ivuxolimab every 2 weeks at 0.01 to 10 mg/kg.

The assay was immunoSEQ multiplex PCR, and TCRdb's table has in-frame clones only and misses some. The table records about 35,000 clones, roughly 84% of them present only once. Broader study findings: Relative to CD4+ cells, CD8+ T cells on average had more expanded clones. CD4+ and CD8+ blood T cells expanded clonally by week 6 at 0.1 to 3.0 mg/kg.

A history of autoimmune disease or systemic immunosuppression excluded patients. The germline gives CDR1 LGHNA, CDR2 YNFKEQ. The length of the CDR3 is 15 residues. Trimming removed 3 bases at V and 0 bases at J, with 12 bases between. For this clone: The antigen is undetermined.

J is TRBJ2-7 and V is TRBV4-2; D call uncertain. The sequences come from CD4+ or CD8+ T cells sorted from blood, collected in a trial of the OX40 agonist ivuxolimab. This TCR derives from an adult with an advanced solid tumor such as melanoma, head and neck, liver or kidney cancer. CDR3 in amino acids: CASSHEYLTSYEQYF. The CDR3 DNA follows: TGTGCCAGCAGCCATGAGTACCTCACCTCCTACGAGCAGTACTTC.